This T cell receptor (beta chain) comes out of a study of blood T cell repertoires in COVID-19. Background on the study: PBMCs, B-cell-depleted T cells, or T cells were the source of the cDNA or gDNA that made up the material.

In the authors' methods: Reference gene primers were amplified, and this amplification served to estimate nucleated cell counts. TCRdb's copy holds only in-frame clones and misses some; the assay was immunoSEQ multiplex PCR. Clone size and the V and J calls come from that table; the DNA yielded D and trimming. The sample has some 450,000 clones, roughly 89% seen once. Germline assignment: CDR1 MNHEY and CDR2 SMNVEV (reference sequence). This CDR3 contains 14 residues. The junction had 9 bases not matched to a gene; V was cut back by 6 bases and J by 7 bases. Specimen: peripheral blood. This chain uses TRBV27 with TRBJ2-1; TRBD1 agrees at 7 bases. This TCR came from a man in his late teens or twenties with COVID-19, enrolled during active disease. CDR3 amino acids: CASSPGQIKNEQFF. CDR3 sequence (DNA): TGTGCCAGCAGCCCGGGACAGATTAAGAATGAGCAGTTCTTC.